This TCR beta chain is drawn from a study of OX40 agonist ivuxolimab in advanced cancers. Context from the whole study: Ivuxolimab was an agonistic, fully human IgG2 monoclonal antibody directed against OX40 (CD134), a costimulatory receptor. Intravenous ivuxolimab was administered to patients every 2 weeks at six dose levels: 0.01, 0.1, 0.3, 1.5, 3 and 10 mg/kg. Of the approximately 50 dose-escalation patients, hepatocellular carcinoma was present in approximately 20, melanoma in around 15, renal cell carcinoma in 9 and head and neck cancer in 9. The dose-escalation cohort was 82.7% male with a mean age of approximately 60 years, ranging from roughly 23 to 79. Prior anti-PD-1, anti-PD-L1 or anti-CTLA-4 therapy was permitted, and checkpoint inhibitors had been received by about 37% of dose-escalation patients. Partial responses occurred in three dose-escalation patients, of whom one had hepatocellular carcinoma and two had cutaneous melanoma. The point of sequencing TCRbeta in the periphery was to test whether ivuxolimab changed TCR sequence diversity and drove clonal T-cell expansion. The paper covers the monotherapy dose-escalation part of the phase I ivuxolimab trial, which included N ≈ 50 patients. Paper-wide results and their limitations: Low levels of normalized T-cell clonal expansion were also shown by some nonresponding patients. Which antigens the clonally expanded peripheral T cells were specific for was not determined. At doses from 0.1 to 3.0 mg/kg, clonal expansion was seen in both CD4+ and CD8+ blood T cells between baseline and week 6. After ivuxolimab, more expanded clones were found on average in CD8+ T cells than in CD4+ T cells. Partial responders in the 0.1-3.0 mg/kg groups had among the lowest normalized peripheral clonal expansion, especially among CD8+ T cells.

Looking up the germline V gene (reference sequence) yields CDR1 LNHNV and CDR2 YYDKDF. Relative to germline, V is 4 bases shorter and J is 1 base shorter, with 10 bases between their ends. The CDR3 spans 14 residues, from the cysteine through the phenylalanine. Only CDR3 DNA remains: 42 bases, in frame from the first base. A word on this clone: Its binding antigen is unknown. Base quality data are lacking; no much larger clone is found one base away.

For sequencing of the TCRbeta CDR3 region, genomic DNA was extracted from the sorted cells. The immunoSEQ Assay was used for sequencing of TCRbeta CDR3 regions. This immuneACCESS table, as held by TCRdb, lists in-frame sequences with V and J called but not all clones. Of the missing ones, under half trace to an unresolved V gene in checked studies; the others have no known cause. The sample contains about 38,000 clones, more than 70% of them found a single time. The top ten hold 7.5% to 10% of the sample. The trial excluded patients who had a history of autoimmune disease or were on systemic immunosuppression. Peripheral blood for TCR sequencing was collected from all dose cohorts at baseline, on cycle 4 day 1, and on cycle 7 day 1. The samples were taken from a phase I, first-in-human, multicenter, open-label dose-escalation trial of ivuxolimab. Adults with locally advanced or metastatic head and neck squamous cell, hepatocellular, melanoma or renal cell carcinoma were enrolled in the trial. CD4+ and CD8+ T cells were sorted separately from peripheral blood before TCR sequencing.

This sample comprised CD4+ or CD8+ T cells sorted from blood, obtained in a trial of the OX40 agonist ivuxolimab. The chain links TRBV15 with TRBJ2-5; 6 matching bases give a weak D call of TRBD1. The source of this sequence is an adult with an advanced solid tumor such as melanoma, head and neck, liver or kidney cancer. The CDR3 protein is CATSIRDTQETQYF. The nucleotide sequence reads as follows: TGTGCCACCAGCATCCGGGACACCCAAGAGACCCAGTACTTC.